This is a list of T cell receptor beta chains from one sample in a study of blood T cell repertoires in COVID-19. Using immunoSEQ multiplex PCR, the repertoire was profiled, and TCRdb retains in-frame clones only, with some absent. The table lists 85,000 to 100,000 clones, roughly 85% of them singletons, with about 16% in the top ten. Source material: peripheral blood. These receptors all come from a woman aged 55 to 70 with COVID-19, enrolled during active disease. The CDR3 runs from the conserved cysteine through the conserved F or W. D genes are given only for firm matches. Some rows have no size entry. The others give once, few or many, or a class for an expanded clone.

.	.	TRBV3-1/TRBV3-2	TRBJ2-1	CASSQDSNLNPFF	TGTGCCAGCAGCCAAGATTCAAACTTAAACCCGTTCTTC
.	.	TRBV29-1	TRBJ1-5	CSVEGGIGQPQHF	TGCAGCGTTGAGGGGGGGATCGGTCAGCCCCAGCATTTT
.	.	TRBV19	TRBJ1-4	CASSNPSEGVGQSTNEKLFF	TGTGCCAGTAGTAACCCCTCCGAGGGCGTCGGCCAATCAACTAATGAAAAACTGTTTTTT
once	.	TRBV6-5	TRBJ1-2	CASRLTDVYGYTF	TGTGCCAGCAGACTGACAGACGTCTATGGCTACACCTTC
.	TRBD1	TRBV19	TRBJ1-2	CASSIRTGREYGYTF	TGTGCCAGTAGTATACGGACAGGGCGAGAGTATGGCTACACCTTC
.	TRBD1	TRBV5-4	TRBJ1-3	CASSLWTGGLGNTIYF	TGTGCCAGCAGCTTGTGGACAGGGGGCTTGGGAAACACCATATATTTT
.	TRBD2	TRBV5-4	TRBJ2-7	CASSPSGGTSYEQYF	TGTGCCAGCAGCCCTAGCGGGGGGACCTCCTACGAGCAGTACTTC
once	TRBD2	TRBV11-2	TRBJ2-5	CASSLVGGSEGETQYF	TGTGCCAGCAGCTTAGTGGGGGGGAGTGAAGGAGAGACCCAGTACTTC
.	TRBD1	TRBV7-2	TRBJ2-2	CASSLVGTGVTGELFF	TGTGCCAGCAGCTTAGTCGGGACAGGGGTAACCGGGGAGCTGTTTTTT
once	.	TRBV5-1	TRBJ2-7	CASSLAAAYEQYF	TGCGCCAGCAGCTTGGCCGCAGCCTACGAGCAGTACTTC
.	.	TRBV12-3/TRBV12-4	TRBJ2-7	CASRIGTLDEQYF	TGTGCCAGCAGGATCGGTACTCTTGACGAGCAGTACTTC
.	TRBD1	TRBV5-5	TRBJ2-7	CASSFMQGEEQYF	TGTGCCAGCAGCTTCATGCAGGGGGAAGAGCAGTACTTC
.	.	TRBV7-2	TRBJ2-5	CASSLGAGTATQYF	TGTGCCAGCAGCTTAGGGGCAGGAACTGCGACCCAGTACTTC
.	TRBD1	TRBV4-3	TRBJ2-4	CASSQETGTLAKNIQYF	TGCGCCAGCAGCCAGGAGACAGGGACACTAGCCAAAAACATTCAGTACTTC
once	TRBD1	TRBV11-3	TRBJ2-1	CASSRQGKGNEQFF	TGTGCCAGCAGCAGACAGGGGAAGGGCAATGAGCAGTTCTTC
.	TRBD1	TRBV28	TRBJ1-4	CASTLRQGRVNEKLFF	TGTGCCAGCACCCTTCGACAGGGACGGGTTAATGAAAAACTGTTTTTT
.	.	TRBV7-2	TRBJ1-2	CASSLGLNAGWKYGYTF	TGTGCCAGCAGCTTAGGCCTCAATGCAGGATGGAAATATGGCTACACCTTC
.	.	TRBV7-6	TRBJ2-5	CASSSGGRETQYF	TGCGCCAGCAGCTCGGGGGGCCGGGAGACCCAGTACTTC
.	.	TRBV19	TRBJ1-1	CASSSGPGGTEAFF	TGTGCCAGTAGTAGTGGCCCCGGGGGAACTGAAGCTTTCTTT
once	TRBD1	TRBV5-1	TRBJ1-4	CASSFRQGAPNEKLFF	TGCGCCAGCAGCTTCAGGCAGGGGGCGCCTAATGAAAAACTGTTTTTT
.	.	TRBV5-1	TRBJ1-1	CASSLVTANTEAFF	TGCGCCAGCAGCTTGGTGACAGCAAACACTGAAGCTTTCTTT
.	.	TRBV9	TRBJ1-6	CASSVAVSHNSPLHF	TGTGCCAGCAGCGTAGCGGTTAGCCATAATTCACCCCTCCACTTT
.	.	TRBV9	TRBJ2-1	CASSEVGAPYNEQFF	TGTGCCAGCAGCGAAGTGGGGGCCCCTTACAATGAGCAGTTCTTC
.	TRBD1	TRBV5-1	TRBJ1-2	CASSREGARGYGYTF	TGCGCCAGCAGCCGGGAGGGGGCGCGGGGCTATGGCTACACCTTC
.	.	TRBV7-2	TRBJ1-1	CASSFQTGGTEAFF	TGTGCCAGCAGCTTCCAGACAGGAGGCACTGAAGCTTTCTTT
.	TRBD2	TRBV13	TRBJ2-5	CASSLVGGTETQYF	TGTGCCAGCAGCTTAGTGGGGGGGACAGAGACCCAGTACTTC
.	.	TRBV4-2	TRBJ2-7	CASSSDRSSYEQYF	TGTGCCAGCAGCTCCGACCGGAGCTCCTACGAGCAGTACTTC
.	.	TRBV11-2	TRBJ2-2	CASSFVGGTGELFF	TGTGCCAGCAGCTTCGTCGGGGGCACCGGGGAGCTGTTTTTT
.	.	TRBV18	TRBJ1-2	CASSAWGAVGGYTF	TGTGCCAGCTCCGCCTGGGGCGCGGTAGGAGGCTACACCTTC
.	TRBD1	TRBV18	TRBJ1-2	CASSPLAGQTGGYTF	TGTGCCAGCTCACCACTAGCGGGACAGACAGGGGGCTACACCTTC
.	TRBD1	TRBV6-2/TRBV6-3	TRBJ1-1	CASSSGTGRTAEAFF	TGTGCCAGCAGCTCCGGGACAGGGAGGACCGCTGAAGCTTTCTTT
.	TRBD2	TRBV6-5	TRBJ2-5	CASSSGGTETQYF	TGTGCCAGCAGTAGCGGGGGGACAGAGACCCAGTACTTC
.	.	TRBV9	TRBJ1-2	CASSVESEGRGYGYTF	TGTGCCAGCAGCGTAGAGTCAGAGGGTCGTGGCTATGGCTACACCTTC
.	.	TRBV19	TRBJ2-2	CASSVYPVIVLANTGELFF	TGTGCCAGTAGTGTATACCCAGTTATCGTTCTCGCGAACACCGGGGAGCTGTTTTTT
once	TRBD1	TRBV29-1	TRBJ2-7	CSVRLTGAIYEQYF	TGCAGCGTGCGACTGACAGGGGCAATTTACGAGCAGTACTTC
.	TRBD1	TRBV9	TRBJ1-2	CASSVDRGRSGYTF	TGTGCCAGCAGCGTAGATAGGGGGCGCAGCGGCTACACCTTC
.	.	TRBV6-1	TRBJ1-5	CASSETPRGEGPQHF	TGTGCCAGCAGTGAGACCCCCAGGGGCGAAGGACCCCAGCATTTT
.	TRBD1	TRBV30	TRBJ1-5	CAWSGGTGGQPQHF	TGTGCCTGGAGTGGGGGGACAGGGGGTCAGCCCCAGCATTTT
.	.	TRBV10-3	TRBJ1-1	CAISATGGPLGGTEAFF	TGTGCCATCAGTGCCACAGGCGGACCCCTCGGCGGTACTGAAGCTTTCTTT
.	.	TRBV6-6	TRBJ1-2	CASSPTWGYTF	TGTGCCAGCAGCCCCACTTGGGGCTACACCTTC
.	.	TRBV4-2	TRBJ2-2	CASSQDSLAAGELFF	TGTGCCAGCAGCCAAGATAGTCTAGCCGCCGGGGAGCTGTTTTTT
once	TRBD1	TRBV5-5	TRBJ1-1	CASSVGTANTEAFF	TGTGCCAGCAGCGTAGGGACAGCGAACACTGAAGCTTTCTTT
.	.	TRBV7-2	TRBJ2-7	CASSLRWGRPGRSYEQYF	TGTGCCAGCAGCCTTAGGTGGGGTCGCCCAGGGCGCTCCTACGAGCAGTACTTC
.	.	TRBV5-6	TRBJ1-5	CASSSLNVPDQPQHF	TGTGCCAGCAGCTCGCTGAACGTGCCGGATCAGCCCCAGCATTTT
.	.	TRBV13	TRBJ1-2	CASSKRGGYGYTF	TGTGCCAGCTCTAAGCGCGGGGGCTATGGCTACACCTTC
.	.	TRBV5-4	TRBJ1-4	CASSFGGWYEKLFF	TGTGCCAGCAGCTTCGGAGGATGGTATGAAAAACTGTTTTTT